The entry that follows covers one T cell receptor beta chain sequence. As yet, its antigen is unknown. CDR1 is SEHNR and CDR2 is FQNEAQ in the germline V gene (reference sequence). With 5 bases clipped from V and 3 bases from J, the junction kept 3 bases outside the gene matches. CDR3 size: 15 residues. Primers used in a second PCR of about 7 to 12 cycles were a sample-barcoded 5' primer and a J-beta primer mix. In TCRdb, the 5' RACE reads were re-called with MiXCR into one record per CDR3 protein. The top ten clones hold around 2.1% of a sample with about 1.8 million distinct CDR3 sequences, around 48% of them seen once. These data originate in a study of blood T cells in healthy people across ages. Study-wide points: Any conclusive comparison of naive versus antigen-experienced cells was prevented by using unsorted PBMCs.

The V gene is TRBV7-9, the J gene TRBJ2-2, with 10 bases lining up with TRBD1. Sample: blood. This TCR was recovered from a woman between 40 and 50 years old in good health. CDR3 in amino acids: CASSRQGADTGELFF. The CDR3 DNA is TGTGCCAGCAGCCGACAGGGGGCTGACACCGGGGAGCTGTTTTTT.